This passage covers 30 T cell receptor beta chains from one sample sequenced in a study of blood T cell repertoires in COVID-19. Method: immunoSEQ multiplex PCR; TCRdb's copy keeps in-frame clones and lacks some. The data hold about 150,000 clones, with roughly 87% observed a single time. Sequenced material: peripheral blood. The receptors here all came from a woman in her fifties or sixties with active or convalescent COVID-19.

The chain carries TRBV30 and TRBJ2-5; 8 bases align to TRBD2. This CDR3 has 15 residues. The germline V gene has CDR1 GTSNPN and CDR2 SVGIG (reference sequence). The V segment lost 2 bases and the J segment 0 bases; nucleotides outside the gene matches: 5. CDR3 in amino acids: CAWSPGGGYQETQYF. Here the CDR3 DNA reads TGTGCCTGGAGTCCTGGCGGGGGGTACCAAGAGACCCAGTACTTC.

The J gene is TRBJ1-1, the V gene TRBV7-9, with no clear D. Germline CDR1 is SEHNR and CDR2 is FQNEAQ (reference sequence). This CDR3 contains 17 residues. The ends were cut back, 4 bases at V and 1 base at J, with 19 bases in the middle. DNA of the CDR3: TGTGCCAGCAGCTCTCGCTATGCGGTGAGAGGGAACACTGAAGCTTTCTTT. Encoded protein: CASSSRYAVRGNTEAFF.

This sequence joins TRBV6-5 and TRBJ1-6, with D maybe TRBD1 (5 bases). The CDR3 runs 12 residues. Germline CDR1 MNHEY, CDR2 SVGAGI. With 7 bases removed from V and 8 bases from J, the gap between germline ends came to 9 bases. CDR3 residues: CASTRADSPLHF. CDR3 DNA: TGTGCCAGCACCAGGGCGGATTCACCCCTCCACTTT.

The V gene is TRBV7-2, the J gene TRBJ2-6; TRBD2 aligns across 7 bases. The V gene's germline CDR1 is SGHTA and CDR2 FQGNSA. V shed 0 bases and J 0 bases; nucleotides not matched to a gene: 8. The length of the CDR3 is 19 residues. CDR3 DNA: TGTGCCAGCAGCTTAGCGCTTGTCGGGGGGAGCTCTGGGGCCAACGTCCTGACTTTC. The encoded protein is CASSLALVGGSSGANVLTF.

The chain combines TRBV5-8 with TRBJ2-7, with D possibly TRBD1 on 5 matching bases. The ends were cut back, 0 bases at V and 6 bases at J, with 13 bases in the middle. Germline lookup yields CDR1 SGHTS and CDR2 YDEGEE. The CDR3 is 14 amino acids. The CDR3 sequence is CASSLEGRLGEQYF. The CDR3 nucleotides read TGTGCCAGCAGCTTGGAGGGGCGCCTGGGCGAGCAGTACTTC.

This clone has a handful of counts. The V and J genes are TRBV19 and TRBJ1-5; 8 bases match TRBD1. The CDR3 has 14 residues. The ends lost 3 bases at V and 7 bases at J; junction bases unmatched: 5. Germline V gives CDR1 LNHDA, CDR2 SQIVND (reference sequence). The CDR3 region is CASSIPTGVQPQHF. The CDR3 bases are TGTGCCAGTAGTATTCCGACAGGGGTGCAGCCCCAGCATTTT.

This clone was seen once. This CDR3 reads CASSYDGRAEAFF. The CDR3 DNA follows: TGTGCCAGCAGTTACGACGGGAGGGCTGAAGCTTTCTTT. This rearrangement joins TRBV6-2 or TRBV6-3 to TRBJ1-1; D remains unclear. The germline V gene has CDR1 MNHEY and CDR2 SVGEGT. The CDR3 spans 13 residues. The V gene lost 2 bases and the J gene lost 6 bases, with 10 bases spanning the gap.

The chain carries TRBV7-3 and TRBJ2-1, with 8 positions matching TRBD2. V shed 3 bases and J 0 bases; nucleotides not matched to a gene: 1. The CDR3 is made up of 15 amino acids. CDR1 is SGHTA, CDR2 FQGTGA, per germline. CDR3: CASSFSGNSYNEQFF. The DNA of the CDR3 is TGTGCCAGCAGCTTTAGCGGGAACTCCTACAATGAGCAGTTCTTC.

This chain joins TRBV6-6 and TRBJ1-2; 10 nucleotides align to TRBD1. The germline CDR1 and CDR2 sequences are MNHNY and SVGAGI (reference sequence). The CDR3 has 16 residues. The V segment lost 5 bases and the J segment 2 bases; nucleotides outside the gene matches: 8. The CDR3 is CASSKTSGQGNYGYTF. CDR3 DNA: TGTGCCAGCAGTAAAACCTCGGGACAGGGGAACTATGGCTACACCTTC.

This clone was recorded once. DNA for the CDR3: TGTGCCAGCAGCTCACAGGGATCCTACTGGAACACCATATATTTT. It codes for CASSSQGSYWNTIYF. The chain carries TRBV5-5 and TRBJ1-3, with a weak D call TRBD1 (6 bases). CDR1 is SGHKS and CDR2 is YYEKEE in the germline V gene (reference sequence). V lost 3 bases and J 7 bases, leaving 17 bases between the germline ends. The CDR3 contains 15 residues. Full variable domain (missing parts from reference TRBV5-5 and TRBJ1-3): DAGVTQSPTHLIKTRGQQVTLRCSPISGHKSVSWYQQVLGQGPQFIFQYYEKEERGRGNFPDRFSARQFPNYSSELNVNALLLGDSALYLCASSSQGSYWNTIYFGEGSWLTVV.

This sequence joins TRBV2 and TRBJ2-5; weak D call: TRBD1 (6 bases). This CDR3 is 15 amino acids long. V was clipped by 5 bases and J by 3 bases, with 16 bases between them. CDR1 is SNHLY, CDR2 FYNNEI, per germline. The CDR3 DNA follows: TGTGCCAGCAGTTCCGACAGGTCTACCAAAGAGACCCAGTACTTC. Residues: CASSSDRSTKETQYF.

V is TRBV5-1 and J is TRBJ2-2, with 7 bases identical to TRBD1. The junction had 3 bases not matched to a gene; V was cut back by 3 bases and J by 4 bases. Looked up from germline, CDR1 is SGHRS and CDR2 is YFSETQ. The CDR3 consists of 14 residues. CDR3 nucleotide sequence: TGCGCCAGCAGCTGGGACAGCCCCACCGGGGAGCTGTTTTTT. Translating gives CASSWDSPTGELFF.

The V call is TRBV7-9, the J call TRBJ1-1; possible D gene TRBD1, 6 bases. Per germline, CDR1 SEHNR and CDR2 FQNEAQ (reference sequence). CDR3 size: 13 residues. The V and J ends lost 6 bases and 4 bases respectively, with 12 bases between them. The chain's CDR3 is CASSKGGSTEAFF. The CDR3 nucleotides read TGTGCCAGCAGTAAGGGGGGGAGCACTGAAGCTTTCTTT.

This chain joins TRBV18 and TRBJ1-1, with D possibly TRBD1 on 5 matching bases. The CDR3 has 15 amino acids. Germline assignment: CDR1 KGHSH and CDR2 LQKENI. V shed 2 bases and J shed 1 base, with 11 bases lying between them. CDR3 protein: CASSPTGLSNTEAFF. CDR3 DNA sequence: TGTGCCAGCTCACCAACGGGACTGTCGAACACTGAAGCTTTCTTT.

This chain uses TRBV19 with TRBJ1-2, with D maybe TRBD1 (5 bases). The V end lost 6 bases, the J end lost 0 bases, and 14 bases lay between the germline ends. Germline values: CDR1 LNHDA, CDR2 SQIVND (reference sequence). The CDR3 is 15 residues long. CDR3 DNA sequence: TGTGCCAGTAGCCCCGGGGGGGTCCCTAACTATGGCTACACCTTC. Amino acids: CASSPGGVPNYGYTF.

This clone was counted between two and nine times. The rearrangement uses TRBV18 and TRBJ2-2; 10 nucleotides match TRBD2. CDR3 length: 16 residues. The V gene end was trimmed by 4 bases and the J gene end by 4 bases; junction bases not matched to a gene: 6. Germline CDR1 and CDR2: KGHSH and LQKENI. CDR3 sequence (DNA): TGTGCCAGCTCACTAGGACTAGCGGCCTCCACCGGGGAGCTGTTTTTT. Its translation: CASSLGLAASTGELFF.

This clone was recorded a few times. One end of the junction does not line up with germline, which may come from a read error. The chain is built from TRBV7-2 and TRBJ2-7; 9 nucleotides align to TRBD2. Germline CDR1 is SGHTA and CDR2 is FQGNSA. The CDR3 is 17 residues long. The CDR3 nucleotides are TGTGCCAGCAGCAAAAGAAGCGGGGGGCGAAACTCCGACGAGCAGTACTTC. Its protein is CASSKRSGGRNSDEQYF.

This clone was observed a single time. The rearrangement joins TRBV6-5 to TRBJ1-4; D unresolved. In germline, CDR1 is MNHEY, CDR2 SVGAGI. The CDR3 loop spans 16 amino acids. V gave up 2 bases and J gave up 0 bases, with 10 bases separating them. CDR3 region: CASSYGEPATNEKLFF. In DNA form, the CDR3 reads TGTGCCAGCAGTTACGGGGAGCCTGCAACTAATGAAAAACTGTTTTTT.

The rearrangement joins TRBV4-3 to TRBJ1-2; D is possibly TRBD1 (5 bases). The CDR3 sequence is 14 residues long. CDR1 and CDR2 (germline): LGHNA, YSLEER. V dropped 3 bases and J dropped 2 bases, with 10 bases sitting between them. CDR3 sequence reads: CASSQGGFNYGYTF. Here the CDR3 DNA reads TGCGCCAGCAGCCAGGGGGGATTCAACTATGGCTACACCTTC.

The J gene is TRBJ2-7, the V gene TRBV12-5; TRBD1 aligns across 9 bases. After removal of 6 bases from V and 3 bases from J, the junction contained 6 bases not matched to a gene. Germline lookup yields CDR1 LGHNT and CDR2 FRNRAP. There are 14 residues in the CDR3. CDR3 DNA sequence: TGTGCTAGTGGCGGTAGGGACAGGGTCTACGAGCAGTACTTC. Translating it yields CASGGRDRVYEQYF. Complete variable domain (other parts from reference TRBV12-5 and TRBJ2-7): DARVTQTPRHKVTEMGQEVTMRCQPILGHNTVFWYRQTMMQGLELLAYFRNRAPLDDSGMPKDRFSAEMPDATLATLKIQPSEPRDSAVYFCASGGRDRVYEQYFGPGTRLTVT.

The chain has TRBV12-3 or TRBV12-4 and TRBJ2-5, with a tentative D call TRBD2 (5 bases). The V end lost 5 bases, the J end lost 1 base, and 8 bases lay between the germline ends. This CDR3 has 13 residues. The CDR3 protein is CASSTSGQETQYF. The CDR3 coding sequence is TGTGCCAGCAGTACCAGCGGCCAAGAGACCCAGTACTTC.

This clone occurred once. The rearrangement links TRBV18 to TRBJ2-7, with D possibly matching TRBD1 (8 bases). The CDR3 loop spans 14 amino acids. Trimming left V 4 bases short and J 6 bases short, with 16 bases between. CDR1 is KGHSH and CDR2 is LQKENI in the germline V gene. The CDR3 is CASSLQGEGREQYF. CDR3 DNA: TGTGCCAGCTCACTACAGGGGGAGGGGCGCGAGCAGTACTTC.

This chain connects TRBV5-6 to TRBJ1-2; D unresolved. The V gene's germline CDR1 is SGHDT and CDR2 YYEEEE. V was shortened by 3 bases and J by 4 bases, with 7 bases between the two germline ends. The CDR3 length is 12 residues. CDR3 coding DNA: TGTGCCAGCAGCTCTAACTCCTATGGCTACACCTTC. Its translation: CASSSNSYGYTF. Full variable domain (remainder filled in from reference TRBV5-6 and TRBJ1-2): DAGVTQSPTHLIKTRGQQVTLRCSPKSGHDTVSWYQQALGQGPQFIFQYYEEEERQRGNFPDRFSGHQFPNYSSELNVNALLLGDSALYLCASSSNSYGYTFGSGTRLTVV.

This chain joins TRBV6-5 and TRBJ1-5; 11 nucleotides line up with TRBD1. The trim removed 7 bases at V and 6 bases at J, leaving 8 bases unmatched. Germline V gene sequence: CDR1 MNHEY, CDR2 SVGAGI. This CDR3 comprises 15 residues. CDR3 DNA sequence: TGTGCCAGCACTATGGGGACAGGGGGAACTCAGCCCCAGCATTTT. Amino acid sequence: CASTMGTGGTQPQHF.

This chain joins TRBV6-2 or TRBV6-3 and TRBJ1-2; tentative D call: TRBD1 (5 bases). CDR1 and CDR2 (germline): MNHEY, SVGEGT. The CDR3 runs to 11 residues. The germline V and J ends were trimmed by 5 bases and 5 bases, with 6 bases remaining between them. The CDR3 loop is CASSDSYGYTF. CDR3 DNA: TGTGCCAGCAGTGACAGTTATGGCTACACCTTC.

This clone was found once. The gene calls are TRBV7-6 and TRBJ2-2, with D perhaps TRBD1 (6 bases). Looked up from germline, CDR1 is SGHVS and CDR2 is FNYEAQ. This CDR3 contains 16 residues. V lost 0 bases to trimming and J lost 3 bases, with 11 bases between them. The DNA of the CDR3 is TGTGCCAGCAGCTTAGCTTTGGGGGCGGACACCGGGGAGCTGTTTTTT. It encodes CASSLALGADTGELFF.

The V gene is TRBV3-1 (or the pseudogene TRBV3-2), the J gene TRBJ1-2, with 9 positions matching TRBD1. Germline values: CDR1 LGHDT, CDR2 YNNKEL (reference sequence). This CDR3 contains 15 residues. The V and J ends lost 4 bases and 3 bases, in that order; junction bases with no gene match: 6. The CDR3 DNA reads TGTGCCAGCAGCCCAACAGGGGGCGTCGACTATGGCTACACCTTC. It encodes CASSPTGGVDYGYTF.

As for this clone: The same CDR3 can be traced to other DNA sequences in this sample. The V and J genes are TRBV18 and TRBJ1-4; D uncertain. The V gene's germline CDR1 is KGHSH and CDR2 LQKENI. This CDR3 contains 11 residues. V lost 2 bases and J 11 bases, leaving 6 bases between the germline ends. CDR3 nucleotide sequence: TGTGCCAGCTCACCAGGGGAGAAACTGTTTTTT. Its protein is CASSPGEKLFF.

CDR3 coding DNA: TGTGCCAGCAGCTTAGCCAGGGTATGGAATAATTCACCCCTCCACTTT. It is translated as CASSLARVWNNSPLHF. J is TRBJ1-6 and V is TRBV7-8, with D maybe TRBD1 (5 bases). This CDR3 is built from 16 residues. Trimming removed 0 bases at V and 5 bases at J, with 11 bases between. Per germline, CDR1 SGHVS and CDR2 FQNEAQ. Looking up the rest from reference TRBV7-8 and TRBJ1-6 gives the full variable domain: GAGVSQSPRYKVAKRGQDVALRCDPISGHVSLFWYQQALGQGPEFLTYFQNEAQLDKSGLPSDRFFAERPEGSVSTLKIQRTQQEDSAVYLCASSLARVWNNSPLHFGNGTRLTVT.

This chain links TRBV5-1 with TRBJ2-5, with D maybe TRBD1 (6 bases). Germline values: CDR1 SGHRS, CDR2 YFSETQ. V lost 5 bases, J lost 2 bases, and 10 bases lay in between. CDR3 length: 13 amino acids. The CDR3 DNA is TGCGCCAGCAGAGCGACAGGTCAAGAGACCCAGTACTTC. This encodes CASRATGQETQYF.